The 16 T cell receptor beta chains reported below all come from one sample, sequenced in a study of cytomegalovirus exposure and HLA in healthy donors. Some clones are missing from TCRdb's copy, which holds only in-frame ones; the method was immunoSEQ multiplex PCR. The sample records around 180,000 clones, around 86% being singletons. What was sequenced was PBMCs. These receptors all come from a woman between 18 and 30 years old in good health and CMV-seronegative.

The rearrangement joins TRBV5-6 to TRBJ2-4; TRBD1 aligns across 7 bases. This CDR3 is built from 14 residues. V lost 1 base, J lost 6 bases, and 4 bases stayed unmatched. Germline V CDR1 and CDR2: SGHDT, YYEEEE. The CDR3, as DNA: TGTGCCAGCAGCTTGCTGTCAGGGGGAAACATTCAGTACTTC. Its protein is CASSLLSGGNIQYF.

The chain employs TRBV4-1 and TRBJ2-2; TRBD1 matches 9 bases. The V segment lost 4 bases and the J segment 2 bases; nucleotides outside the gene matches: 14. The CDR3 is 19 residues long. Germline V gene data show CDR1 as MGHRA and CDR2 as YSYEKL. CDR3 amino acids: CASSRYSTGGVANTGELFF. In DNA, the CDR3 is TGCGCCAGCAGCCGCTATTCGACAGGGGGGGTTGCTAACACCGGGGAGCTGTTTTTT.

This CDR3 is CASSPRQGSFPLHF. CDR3 DNA: TGCGCCAGCAGCCCCCGACAGGGAAGTTTTCCCCTCCACTTT. The chain uses TRBV4-1 and TRBJ1-6; 7 bases are shared with TRBD1. This CDR3 is built from 14 residues. Trimming removed 4 bases from V and 13 bases from J; junction bases left unmatched: 10. Germline loops: CDR1 MGHRA, CDR2 YSYEKL.

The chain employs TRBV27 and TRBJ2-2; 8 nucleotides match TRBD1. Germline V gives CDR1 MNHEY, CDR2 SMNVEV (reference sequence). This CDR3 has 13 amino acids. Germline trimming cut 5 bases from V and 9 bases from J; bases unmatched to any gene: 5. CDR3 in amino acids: CASSLQGARELFF. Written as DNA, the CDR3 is TGTGCCAGCAGTCTGCAGGGGGCGCGGGAGCTGTTTTTT.

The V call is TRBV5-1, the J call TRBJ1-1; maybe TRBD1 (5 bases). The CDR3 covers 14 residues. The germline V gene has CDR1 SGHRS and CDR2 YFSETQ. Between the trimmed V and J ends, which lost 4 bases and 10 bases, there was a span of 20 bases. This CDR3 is CASSPGGTFGGAFF. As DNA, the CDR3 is TGCGCCAGCAGCCCGGGAGGGACCTTCGGGGGAGCTTTCTTT.

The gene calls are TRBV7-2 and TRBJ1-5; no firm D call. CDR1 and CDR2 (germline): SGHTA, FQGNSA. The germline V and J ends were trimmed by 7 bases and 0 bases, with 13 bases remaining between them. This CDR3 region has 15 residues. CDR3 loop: CASTARGYSNQPQHF. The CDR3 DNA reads TGTGCCAGCACCGCCCGCGGCTATAGCAATCAGCCCCAGCATTTT.

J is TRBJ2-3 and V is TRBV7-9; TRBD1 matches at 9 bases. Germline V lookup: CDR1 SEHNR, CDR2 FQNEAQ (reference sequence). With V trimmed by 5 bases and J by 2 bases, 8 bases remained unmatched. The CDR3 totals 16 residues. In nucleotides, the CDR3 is TGTGCCAGCAGCCGACCGGGACAGGGTACCACAGATACGCAGTATTTT. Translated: CASSRPGQGTTDTQYF. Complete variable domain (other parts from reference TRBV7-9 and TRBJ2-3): DTGVSQNPRHKITKRGQNVTFRCDPISEHNRLYWYRQTLGQGPEFLTYFQNEAQLEKSRLLSDRFSAERPKGSFSTLEIQRTEQGDSAMYLCASSRPGQGTTDTQYFGPGTRLTVL.

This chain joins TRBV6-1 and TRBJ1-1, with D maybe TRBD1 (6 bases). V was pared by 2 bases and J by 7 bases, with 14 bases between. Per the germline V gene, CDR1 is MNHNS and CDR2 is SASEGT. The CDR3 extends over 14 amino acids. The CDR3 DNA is TGTGCCAGCAGTGAAAGGGGGGGTAAGAATGAAGCTTTCTTT. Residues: CASSERGGKNEAFF.

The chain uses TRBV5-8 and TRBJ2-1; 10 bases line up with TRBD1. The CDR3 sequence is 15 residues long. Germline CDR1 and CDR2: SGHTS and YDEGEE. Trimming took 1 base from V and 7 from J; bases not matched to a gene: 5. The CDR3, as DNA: TGTGCCAGCAGCTTGCCGGGACAGGGGAGGAATGAGCAGTTCTTC. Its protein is CASSLPGQGRNEQFF.

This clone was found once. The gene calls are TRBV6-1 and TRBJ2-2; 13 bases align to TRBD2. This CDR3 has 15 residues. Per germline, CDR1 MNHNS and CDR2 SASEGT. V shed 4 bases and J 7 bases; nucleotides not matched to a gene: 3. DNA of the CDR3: TGTGCCAGCAGTGGGACTAGCGGGAGCATCGGGGAGCTGTTTTTT. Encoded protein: CASSGTSGSIGELFF.

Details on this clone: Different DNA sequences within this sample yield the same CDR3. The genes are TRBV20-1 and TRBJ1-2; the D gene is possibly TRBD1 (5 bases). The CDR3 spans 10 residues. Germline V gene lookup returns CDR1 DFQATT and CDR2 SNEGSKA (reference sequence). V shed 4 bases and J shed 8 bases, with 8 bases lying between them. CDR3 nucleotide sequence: TGCAGTGCTACCGACAGAGGCTACACCTTC. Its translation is CSATDRGYTF.

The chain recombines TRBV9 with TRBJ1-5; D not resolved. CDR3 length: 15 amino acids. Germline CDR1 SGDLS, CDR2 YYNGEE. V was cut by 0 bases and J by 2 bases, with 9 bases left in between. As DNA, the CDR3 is TGTGCCAGCAGCGTAGGGGAGGGAGGCAATCAGCCCCAGCATTTT. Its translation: CASSVGEGGNQPQHF. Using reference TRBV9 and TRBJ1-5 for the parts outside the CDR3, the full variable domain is DSGVTQTPKHLITATGQRVTLRCSPRSGDLSVYWYQQSLDQGLQFLIQYYNGEERAKGNILERFSAQQFPDLHSELNLSSLELGDSALYFCASSVGEGGNQPQHFGDGTRLSIL.

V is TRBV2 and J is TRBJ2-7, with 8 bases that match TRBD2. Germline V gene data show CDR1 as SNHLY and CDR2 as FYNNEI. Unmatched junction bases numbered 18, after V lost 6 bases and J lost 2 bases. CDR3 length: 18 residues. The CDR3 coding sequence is TGTGCCAGCAGGATTCTTACTAGCGGATACACTGCCACCTACGAGCAGTACTTC. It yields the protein CASRILTSGYTATYEQYF.

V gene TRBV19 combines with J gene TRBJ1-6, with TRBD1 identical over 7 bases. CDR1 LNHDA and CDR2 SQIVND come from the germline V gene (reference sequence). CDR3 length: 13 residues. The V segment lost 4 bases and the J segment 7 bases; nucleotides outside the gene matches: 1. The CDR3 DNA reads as TGTGCCAGTAGTAAGGACAGGAATTCACCCCTCCACTTT. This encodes CASSKDRNSPLHF.

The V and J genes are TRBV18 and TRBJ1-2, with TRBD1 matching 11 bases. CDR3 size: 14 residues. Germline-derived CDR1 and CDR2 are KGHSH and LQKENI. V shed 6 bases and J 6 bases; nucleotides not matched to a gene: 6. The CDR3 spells CASSQGQGAHGYTF. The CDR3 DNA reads TGTGCCAGCTCTCAAGGACAGGGGGCACATGGCTACACCTTC.

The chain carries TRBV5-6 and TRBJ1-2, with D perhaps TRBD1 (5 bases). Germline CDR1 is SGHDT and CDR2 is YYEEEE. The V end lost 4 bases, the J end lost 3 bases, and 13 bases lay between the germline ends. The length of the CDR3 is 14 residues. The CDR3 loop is CASSPAGVDYGYTF. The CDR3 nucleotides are TGTGCCAGCAGCCCGGCGGGGGTTGACTATGGCTACACCTTC.